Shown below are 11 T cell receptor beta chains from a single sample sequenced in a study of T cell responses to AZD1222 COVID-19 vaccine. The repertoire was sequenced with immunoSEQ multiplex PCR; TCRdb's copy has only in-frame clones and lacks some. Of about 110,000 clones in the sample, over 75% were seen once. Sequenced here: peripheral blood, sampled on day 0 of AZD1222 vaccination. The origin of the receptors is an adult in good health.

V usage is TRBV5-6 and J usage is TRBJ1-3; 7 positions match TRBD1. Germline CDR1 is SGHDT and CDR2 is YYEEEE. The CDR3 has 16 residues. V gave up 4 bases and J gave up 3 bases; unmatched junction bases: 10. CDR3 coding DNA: TGTGCCAGCAGCCTAACGTTAAGGGGGCTTGGAAACACCATATATTTT. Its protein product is CASSLTLRGLGNTIYF.

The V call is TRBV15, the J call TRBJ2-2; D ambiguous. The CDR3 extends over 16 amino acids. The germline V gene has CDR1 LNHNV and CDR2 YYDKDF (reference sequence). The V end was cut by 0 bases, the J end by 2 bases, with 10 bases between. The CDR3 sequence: CATSRDQWRNTGELFF. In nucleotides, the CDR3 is TGTGCCACCAGCAGAGATCAGTGGCGAAACACCGGGGAGCTGTTTTTT.

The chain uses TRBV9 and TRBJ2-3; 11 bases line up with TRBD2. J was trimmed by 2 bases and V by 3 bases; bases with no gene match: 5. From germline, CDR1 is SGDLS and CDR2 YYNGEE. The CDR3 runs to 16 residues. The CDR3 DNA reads TGTGCCAGCAGCGCGACTAGCGGGGTCATCACAGATACGCAGTATTTT. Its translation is CASSATSGVITDTQYF.

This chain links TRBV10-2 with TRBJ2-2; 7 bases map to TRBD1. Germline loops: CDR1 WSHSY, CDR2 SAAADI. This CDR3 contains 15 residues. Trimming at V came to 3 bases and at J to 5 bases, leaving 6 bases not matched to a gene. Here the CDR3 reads CASSDPGGRTGELFF. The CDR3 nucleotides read TGCGCCAGCAGTGATCCAGGGGGAAGAACCGGGGAGCTGTTTTTT.

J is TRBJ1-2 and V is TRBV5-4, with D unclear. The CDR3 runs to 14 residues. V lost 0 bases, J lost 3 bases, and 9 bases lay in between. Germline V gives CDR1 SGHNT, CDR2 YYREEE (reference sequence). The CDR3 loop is CASSLAGNYYGYTF. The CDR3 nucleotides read TGTGCCAGCAGCTTGGCCGGGAACTACTATGGCTACACCTTC.

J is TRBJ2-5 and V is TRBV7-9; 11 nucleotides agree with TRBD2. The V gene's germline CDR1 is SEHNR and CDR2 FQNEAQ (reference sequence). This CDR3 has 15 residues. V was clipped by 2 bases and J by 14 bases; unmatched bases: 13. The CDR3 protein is CASSLQPSGGLNHYF. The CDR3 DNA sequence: TGTGCCAGCAGCTTACAGCCTAGCGGGGGGCTTAATCATTACTTC.

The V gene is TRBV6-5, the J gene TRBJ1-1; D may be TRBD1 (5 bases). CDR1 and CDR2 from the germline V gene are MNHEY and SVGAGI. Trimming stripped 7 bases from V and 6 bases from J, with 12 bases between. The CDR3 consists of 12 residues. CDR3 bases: TGTGCCAGCACCCAAGGAGGGGCTGAAGCTTTCTTT. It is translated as CASTQGGAEAFF.

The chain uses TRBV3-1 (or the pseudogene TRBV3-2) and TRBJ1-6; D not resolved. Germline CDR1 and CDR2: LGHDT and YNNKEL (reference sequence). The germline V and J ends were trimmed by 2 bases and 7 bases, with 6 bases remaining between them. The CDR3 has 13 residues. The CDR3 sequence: CASSQFDNSPLHF. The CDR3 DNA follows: TGTGCCAGCAGCCAATTCGACAATTCACCCCTCCACTTT.

The CDR3 region has the DNA TGTGCCAGTACCGGGACCCTATGGAACACTGAAGCTTTCTTT. This translates into CASTGTLWNTEAFF. The chain is built from TRBV19 and TRBJ1-1, with a weak D call TRBD1 (5 bases). Germline loops: CDR1 LNHDA, CDR2 SQIVND (reference sequence). The CDR3 spans 14 residues. V was clipped by 7 bases and J by 1 base, with 13 bases between them.

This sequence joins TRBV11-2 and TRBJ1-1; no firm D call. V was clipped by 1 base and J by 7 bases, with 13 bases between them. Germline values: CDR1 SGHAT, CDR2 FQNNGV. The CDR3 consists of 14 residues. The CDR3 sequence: CASSLVSDWDEAFF. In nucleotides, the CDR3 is TGTGCCAGCAGCTTAGTGTCGGACTGGGATGAAGCTTTCTTT.

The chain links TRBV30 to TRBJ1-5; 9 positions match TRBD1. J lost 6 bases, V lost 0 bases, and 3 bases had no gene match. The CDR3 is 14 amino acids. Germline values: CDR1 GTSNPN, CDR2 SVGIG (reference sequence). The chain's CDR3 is CAWSVTGGGQPQHF. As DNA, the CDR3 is TGTGCCTGGAGTGTAACAGGGGGCGGTCAGCCCCAGCATTTT.